These 15 T cell receptor beta chains share one sample of origin, sequenced in a study of cytomegalovirus exposure and HLA in healthy donors. The PCR contained 60 Vbeta and 13 Jbeta primers. The repertoire was sequenced with immunoSEQ multiplex PCR; TCRdb's copy has only in-frame clones and lacks some. The sample consists of 300,000 or so clones, almost 85% of them appearing once. The sample consisted of PBMCs. These receptors all come from a woman between 40 and 55 years old in good health and CMV-seropositive.

The V gene is TRBV11-2, the J gene TRBJ2-2; maybe TRBD2 (6 bases). V shed 5 bases and J shed 6 bases, with 10 bases lying between them. The CDR3 is made up of 13 amino acids. The germline V gene has CDR1 SGHAT and CDR2 FQNNGV. The CDR3 sequence: CASSPGGAGELFF. The CDR3 region has the DNA TGTGCCAGCAGCCCCGGCGGGGCCGGGGAGCTGTTTTTT.

This clone was detected a few times. V and J are TRBV20-1 and TRBJ2-5; no clear D gene. This CDR3 has 11 residues. With 3 bases removed from V and 9 bases from J, the gap between germline ends came to 11 bases. CDR1 and CDR2 (germline): DFQATT, SNEGSKA (reference sequence). For the CDR3, the DNA is TGCAGTGCTAGGTACGCTCGGTCCCAGTACTTC. It specifies CSARYARSQYF.

The CDR3 region has the DNA TGTGCCAGCGCTTTGAGAAGCGGGGGTCAAGAGACCCAGTACTTC. Protein: CASALRSGGQETQYF. J is TRBJ2-5 and V is TRBV2, with 8 bases aligning to TRBD2. CDR1 SNHLY and CDR2 FYNNEI come from the germline V gene. The V segment lost 8 bases and the J segment 2 bases; nucleotides outside the gene matches: 10. The CDR3 contains 15 residues.

The V and J genes are TRBV28 and TRBJ1-5; 8 bases map to TRBD1. The CDR3 is made up of 17 amino acids. Germline V gene sequence: CDR1 MDHEN, CDR2 SYDVKM. After removal of 7 bases from V and 6 bases from J, the junction contained 17 bases not matched to a gene. Written as DNA, the CDR3 is TGTGCCAGCATTACAGGGGGTAGCACCACATTAGGTCAGCCCCAGCATTTT. Translation: CASITGGSTTLGQPQHF.

The V call is TRBV9, the J call TRBJ2-1, with 8 bases aligning to TRBD2. Germline V CDR1 and CDR2: SGDLS, YYNGEE. This CDR3 has 13 amino acids. J was trimmed by 8 bases and V by 3 bases; bases with no gene match: 4. The CDR3 is CASSAGTRDEQFF. The CDR3 DNA is TGTGCCAGCAGCGCCGGGACTAGAGATGAGCAGTTCTTC.

V and J are TRBV2 and TRBJ1-1; unclear D gene. CDR1 SNHLY and CDR2 FYNNEI come from the germline V gene. The ends were cut back, 6 bases at V and 4 bases at J, with 24 bases in the middle. The CDR3 has 17 residues. CDR3 nucleotide sequence: TGTGCCAGCAGGCGGGAGGCTGTTATGGCCCTAGGCACTGAAGCTTTCTTT. This sequence encodes CASRREAVMALGTEAFF.

J is TRBJ2-2 and V is TRBV6-6, with D tentatively TRBD2 (5 bases). The V and J ends lost 6 bases and 6 bases respectively, with 14 bases between them. This CDR3 spans 14 amino acids. Germline V gene data show CDR1 as MNHNY and CDR2 as SVGAGI (reference sequence). Here the CDR3 DNA reads TGTGCCAGCAGCTCCGGGCCGAGGGCCGGGGAGCTGTTTTTT. This sequence encodes CASSSGPRAGELFF.

J is TRBJ2-7 and V is TRBV6-6; TRBD2 agrees at 13 bases. This CDR3 region has 12 residues. CDR1 is MNHNY and CDR2 is SVGAGI in the germline V gene (reference sequence). V was clipped by 6 bases and J by 13 bases; unmatched bases: 6. Here the CDR3 reads CASSPGLAGYYF. The CDR3 DNA sequence: TGTGCCAGCAGCCCGGGACTAGCGGGATACTACTTC.

The chain recombines TRBV4-3 with TRBJ2-1; the D is unclear. There are 16 residues in the CDR3. With 8 bases removed from V and 7 bases from J, the gap between germline ends came to 24 bases. CDR1 LGHNA and CDR2 YSLEER come from the germline V gene. The CDR3 sequence: CASGRPEVTVSNEQFF. DNA for the CDR3: TGCGCCAGCGGCCGACCCGAGGTAACGGTAAGTAATGAGCAGTTCTTC.

This clone was counted between two and nine times. J is TRBJ2-1 and V is TRBV7-9; 8 bases agree with TRBD2. This CDR3 comprises 14 residues. V gave up 5 bases and J gave up 7 bases; unmatched junction bases: 7. The V gene's germline CDR1 is SEHNR and CDR2 FQNEAQ (reference sequence). Here the CDR3 reads CASSPGLALNEQFF. The CDR3 region has the DNA TGTGCCAGCAGCCCAGGACTAGCCTTGAATGAGCAGTTCTTC.

The chain links TRBV6-5 to TRBJ1-1, with 10 bases aligning to TRBD1. Germline V gene lookup returns CDR1 MNHEY and CDR2 SVGAGI. The CDR3 is 16 residues long. V shed 2 bases and J 6 bases; nucleotides not matched to a gene: 9. The CDR3 sequence is CASSYGIGTGVPEAFF. Written as DNA, the CDR3 is TGTGCCAGCAGTTACGGTATCGGGACAGGGGTTCCTGAAGCTTTCTTT.

This clone came up once. The chain has TRBV7-2 and TRBJ2-7; D remains unclear. The V and J ends lost 5 bases and 4 bases respectively, with 12 bases between them. CDR3 length equals 13 residues. Germline assignment: CDR1 SGHTA and CDR2 FQGNSA. The CDR3 coding sequence is TGTGCCAGCAGCCCAAATACACGATACGAGCAGTACTTC. Protein: CASSPNTRYEQYF.

The rearrangement joins TRBV27 to TRBJ2-3, with 10 bases aligning to TRBD1. Trimming at V came to 5 bases and at J to 5 bases, leaving 10 bases not matched to a gene. Germline V CDR1 and CDR2: MNHEY, SMNVEV (reference sequence). This CDR3 is built from 16 residues. The CDR3 DNA reads TGTGCCAGCAGTCGGGGGACAGGGGCTGGGGGAGATACGCAGTATTTT. Its protein is CASSRGTGAGGDTQYF.

This chain joins TRBV5-1 and TRBJ2-3, with 13 nucleotides matching TRBD2. V shed 0 bases, J shed 4 bases, and the junction held 5 bases outside the gene matches. The germline V gene encodes CDR1 SGHRS and CDR2 YFSETQ. This CDR3 is 17 amino acids long. The CDR3: CASSLAILAGGADTQYF. The DNA for the CDR3 is TGCGCCAGCAGCTTGGCTATACTAGCGGGAGGGGCAGATACGCAGTATTTT.

The rearrangement links TRBV30 to TRBJ2-7; possible D gene TRBD1, 6 bases. V was pared by 4 bases and J by 6 bases, with 19 bases between. The CDR3 has 14 amino acids. CDR1 is GTSNPN, CDR2 SVGIG, per germline (reference sequence). The CDR3 DNA sequence: TGTGCCTGGAAACCGACCACAGGGTTCGGCGAGCAGTACTTC. This codes for CAWKPTTGFGEQYF.